This T cell receptor (beta chain) was recorded in a study of blood T cells in healthy people across ages (dated by TCRdb to between 2015 and 2016). About the study as a whole: In model experiments, template switching captured about one uniquely barcoded TCR beta cDNA molecule for every two T cells. To track age-related changes in TCR beta repertoire diversity, the study relied on deep sequencing normalized with unique cDNA molecular identifiers. For two donors (one aged 18 to 29 and one aged 80 or older), the study analyzed two additional independent replicas of 1 million unique cDNA reads from the same blood draw. Donors were grouped into four age groups: young (average 16 years), middle-aged (about 38), aged (approximately 58) and long-lived (less than 85). To avoid experimental bias, donors of different ages were distributed randomly across sequencing lanes.

Systemically healthy Caucasian individuals from Russia, around 38 in total and aged roughly 6 to 100 years, were included as donors. Each donor gave ten milliliters of peripheral blood, collected into EDTA-treated Vacutainer tubes. Ficoll-Paque density-gradient centrifugation was used to isolate PBMCs, with at least 6.5 million per sample. Trizol reagent was used to extract total RNA from the PBMCs, yielding at least 6 micrograms per sample. The percentages of naive CD45RAhigh/CD27high T cells were determined by flow cytometry on a PBMC aliquot from every donor. CDR1 SNHLY and CDR2 FYNNEI are derived from the germline V gene. From its cysteine to its phenylalanine, the CDR3 spans 15 amino acids. Only the CDR3 region is kept as DNA, spanning 45 bases read in frame from base 1. This clonotype was detected once. The antigen it binds to is not known. One end of the junction is discordant with germline, which a read error may explain.

The protocol used for the library was 5' RACE. For sequencing, an Illumina HiSeq 2500 was employed. A second PCR of about 7 to 12 cycles was run with a J-beta primer mix and a sample-barcoded 5' primer. Each TCR beta cDNA molecule received a unique molecular identifier from a template-switch 5' adaptor carrying 12 random nucleotides. At least 3 million CDR3-containing paired-end reads were obtained from each sample. The Mint cDNA synthesis kit, primed by a TRBC-specific oligonucleotide, was used to synthesize first-strand cDNA from all RNA. After uracil-DNA glycosylase treatment, a first 18-cycle PCR used universal primers M1SS and BC2_uni_R on all cDNA. For the original study's pipeline: Normalization of each sample was performed by random selection of 1 million high-quality reads, each carrying a distinct molecular identifier. Instead of being binned into consensus sequences, reads with shared molecular identifiers were discarded. MiTCR, run with a Q25 quality threshold and the strictest error-elimination algorithm, handled CDR3 identification, clonotype clustering and error correction. Lower-bound total TCR beta diversity was estimated with a nonparametric unseen species model using Euler transformation. The public reads were run again by TCRdb, first through fastp at Q25 and then through MiXCR, and only productive beta chains were kept. Rows with a matching CDR3 protein are joined into one entry that keeps the most common DNA and genes. These V and J calls rely on TCRdb rather than the paper's analysis. This sample has around 1.5 million distinct CDR3 sequences in its table, and 42% of those were observed once. 7.9% of the sample lies in the top ten.

What the research found in general, with its limitations: Estimates of total diversity based on one million sequenced T cells were considered lower bounds and underestimates. Observed TCR beta diversity per million T cells fell roughly linearly with age, and a significant reduction was already apparent by age roughly 40. Observed TCR beta diversity correlated strongly with the percentage of naive T cells measured by flow cytometry. Because donor CMV infection status was unknown, age-related changes in expanded clonotypes were potentially confounded. Conclusive comparison of naive and antigen-experienced compartments was prevented by the profiling of bulk unsorted PBMCs. The long-lived group showed more naive CD4+ T cells, fewer expanded clones and increased TCR diversity than the aged group, suggesting age selection.

Source material: blood. This receptor was identified in a woman aged 18-29 years in good health. The sequence is built from TRBV2 and TRBJ2-7, with the D gene uncertain. The CDR3 corresponds to CASSEYNLPNNERYF. The base sequence is TGTGCCAGCAGTGAGTACAACCTCCCCAACAATGAGCGGTACTTC.